Each of the 10 T cell receptor beta chains below was sequenced from the same sample in a study of T cell repertoires in cytomegalovirus infection. TCRdb analysed the reads with MiXCR anew, one entry per CDR3 protein. The profile shows 500,000 to 600,000 distinct CDR3 sequences, 16% of them singletons. Sequencing was done on a sample of CD8+ T cells from PBMCs. All receptors derive from a human donor in good health (CMV status not recorded). Some clones in this sample may be carry-over from other donors' samples.

Details on this clonotype: A much larger clone differs from this one at a single base, so this may be a read error. This likely comes from a read error, as the CDR3 has no conserved phenylalanine or tryptophan at its end. The chain has TRBV7-6 and TRBJ2-1, with D unresolved. Per the germline V gene, CDR1 is SGHVS and CDR2 is FNYEAQ. V lost 6 bases to trimming and J lost 9 bases, with 6 bases between them. The CDR3 sequence is 10 residues long. CDR3 region: CASSRFEQFL. The CDR3 bases are TGTGCCAGCAGTAGGTTTGAGCAGTTCTTA.

Regarding this clonotype: Just one base apart from a much larger clone, this may be a read error. This CDR3 is CASSSSGIFQETQYF. Here the CDR3 DNA reads TGTGCCAGCAGCTCGTCCGGGATTTTCCAAGAGACCCAGTACTTC. The gene calls are TRBV11-2 and TRBJ2-5; D perhaps matches TRBD2 (5 bases). This CDR3 has 15 amino acids. The V end was cut by 4 bases, the J end by 1 base, with 13 bases between. Germline V gives CDR1 SGHAT, CDR2 FQNNGV.

The chain is built from TRBV15 and TRBJ2-7; D perhaps matches TRBD2 (6 bases). The CDR3 runs 17 residues. The V gene lost 0 bases and the J gene lost 2 bases, with 17 bases spanning the gap. Germline V gives CDR1 LNHNV, CDR2 YYDKDF (reference sequence). The CDR3 spells CATSREELATVTYEQYF. The CDR3 DNA reads TGTGCCACCAGCAGAGAAGAACTAGCCACGGTCACCTACGAGCAGTACTTC.

The gene calls are TRBV27 and TRBJ2-5; tentative D call: TRBD1 (6 bases). The CDR3 sequence is 15 residues long. Germline V gene sequence: CDR1 MNHEY, CDR2 SMNVEV (reference sequence). V lost 4 bases to trimming and J lost 5 bases, with 17 bases between them. The CDR3: CASSSQGKVVETQYF. Here the CDR3 DNA reads TGTGCCAGCAGTTCCCAGGGGAAGGTGGTTGAGACCCAGTACTTC.

This clonotype has more than one count but fewer than ten. The V call is TRBV7-6, the J call TRBJ2-1; a possible D gene is TRBD1 (6 bases). V was cut by 4 bases and J by 2 bases, with 9 bases left in between. Germline CDR1 and CDR2: SGHVS and FNYEAQ. This CDR3 is 14 amino acids long. The CDR3 is CASSSRQAYNEQFF. CDR3 DNA sequence: TGTGCCAGCAGCTCCCGACAGGCCTACAATGAGCAGTTCTTC.

This clonotype has a handful of counts. V and J are TRBV5-8 and TRBJ2-1; D is possibly TRBD1 (5 bases). The V gene lost 0 bases and the J gene lost 7 bases, with 11 bases spanning the gap. The CDR3 covers 14 residues. CDR1 and CDR2 from the germline V gene are SGHTS and YDEGEE. The CDR3 bases are TGTGCCAGCAGCTTGGCTCCAGGGCGAAATGAGCAGTTCTTC. Its protein is CASSLAPGRNEQFF.

This clonotype appeared a few times. The chain combines TRBV2 with TRBJ2-7; TRBD1 or TRBD2 may be the D gene (6 bases each). V shed 3 bases and J shed 6 bases, with 12 bases lying between them. Germline lookup yields CDR1 SNHLY and CDR2 FYNNEI. The CDR3 runs to 13 residues. Here the CDR3 DNA reads TGTGCCAGCAGTGACAGGGGAGGTCCCGAGCAGTACTTC. Translation: CASSDRGGPEQYF.

This clonotype was counted a few times. This chain links TRBV7-9 with TRBJ1-1; tentative D call: TRBD1 (6 bases). This CDR3 region has 18 residues. Germline loops: CDR1 SEHNR, CDR2 FQNEAQ (reference sequence). V was pared by 7 bases and J by 1 base, with 25 bases between. CDR3 sequence (DNA): TGTGCCAGCATCCCCACGAGGTCGGACAGAGAACCGAACACTGAAGCTTTCTTT. The encoded protein is CASIPTRSDREPNTEAFF.

The V and J genes are TRBV27 and TRBJ1-1, with 9 nucleotides matching TRBD1. The CDR3 extends over 14 amino acids. Germline V CDR1 and CDR2: MNHEY, SMNVEV (reference sequence). Trimming took 8 bases from V and 10 from J; bases not matched to a gene: 14. Here the CDR3 DNA reads TGTGCCAGCGTAGATACAGGGGGCTCAAGAAGAGCTTTCTTT. It encodes CASVDTGGSRRAFF.

This clonotype was seen at least ten times. V and J are TRBV7-8 and TRBJ1-5; 7 bases are shared with TRBD1. CDR3 size: 13 residues. Trimming took 5 bases from V and 6 from J; bases not matched to a gene: 4. Looked up from germline, CDR1 is SGHVS and CDR2 is FQNEAQ. CDR3: CASSPGGSQPQHF. CDR3 sequence (DNA): TGTGCCAGCAGCCCAGGGGGAAGTCAGCCCCAGCATTTT.